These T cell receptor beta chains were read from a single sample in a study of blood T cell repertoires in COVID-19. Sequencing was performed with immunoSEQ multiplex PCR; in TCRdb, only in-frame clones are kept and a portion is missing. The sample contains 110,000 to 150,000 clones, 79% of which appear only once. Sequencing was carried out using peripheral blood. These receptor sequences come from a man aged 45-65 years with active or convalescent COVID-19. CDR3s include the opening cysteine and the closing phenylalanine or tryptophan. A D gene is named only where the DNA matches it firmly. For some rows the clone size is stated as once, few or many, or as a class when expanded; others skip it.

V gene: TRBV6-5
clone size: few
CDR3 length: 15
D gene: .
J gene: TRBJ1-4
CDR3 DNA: TGTGCCAGCAGCCTTACAGGGAGGGCTCGAGAAAAACTGTTTTTT
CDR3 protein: CASSLTGRAREKLFF

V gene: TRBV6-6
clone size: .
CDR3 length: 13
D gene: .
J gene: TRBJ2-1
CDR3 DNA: TGTGCCAGCAGTTCGGGGTCCTACAATGAGCAGTTCTTC
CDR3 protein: CASSSGSYNEQFF

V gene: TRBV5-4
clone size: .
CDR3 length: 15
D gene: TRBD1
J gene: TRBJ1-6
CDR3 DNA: TGTGCCAGCAGCCAGGGACAGAGGGATAATTCACCCCTCCACTTT
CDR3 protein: CASSQGQRDNSPLHF

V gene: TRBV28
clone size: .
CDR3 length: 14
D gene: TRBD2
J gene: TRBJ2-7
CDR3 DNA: TGTGCCAGCAGTTTGGGGACTAAATCCTACGAGCAGTACTTC
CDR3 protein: CASSLGTKSYEQYF

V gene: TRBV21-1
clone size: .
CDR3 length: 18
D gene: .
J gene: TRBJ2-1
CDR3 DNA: TGTGCCAGCAGCAAGGGTGGACTAGCGGGAGGGCCCTACAATGAGCAGTTCTTC
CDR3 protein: CASSKGGLAGGPYNEQFF

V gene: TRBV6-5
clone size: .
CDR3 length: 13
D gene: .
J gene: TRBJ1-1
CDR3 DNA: TGTGCCAGCAGTTTAAAGCGGAACACTGAAGCTTTCTTT
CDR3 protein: CASSLKRNTEAFF

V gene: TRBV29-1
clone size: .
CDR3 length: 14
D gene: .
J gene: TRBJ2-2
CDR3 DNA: TGCAGCGTTGAAGGGGCAGATATGGCCGGGGAGCTGTTTTTT
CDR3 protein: CSVEGADMAGELFF

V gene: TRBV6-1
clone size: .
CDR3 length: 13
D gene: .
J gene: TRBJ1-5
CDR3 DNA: TGTGCCAGCAGTGATCAGGGAGGCCAGCCCCAGCATTTT
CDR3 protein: CASSDQGGQPQHF

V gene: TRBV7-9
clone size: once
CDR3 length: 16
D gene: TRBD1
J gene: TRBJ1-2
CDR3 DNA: TGTGCCGGCAGCTTCATTGAGACAGGGGGCTACTATGGCTACACCTTC
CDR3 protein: CAGSFIETGGYYGYTF

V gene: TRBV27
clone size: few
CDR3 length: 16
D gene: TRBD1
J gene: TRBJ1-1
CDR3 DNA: TGTGCCAGCAGCCCCGGACAGGGGGGCAGTAACACTGAAGCTTTCTTT
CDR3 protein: CASSPGQGGSNTEAFF